The 27 T cell receptor beta chains below all came from one sample that was sequenced in a study of T cells in localized non-small cell lung cancer. Libraries were prepared by immunoSEQ multiplex PCR; TCRdb keeps only in-frame clonotypes and omits some of them. The repertoire has approximately 63,000 clones, roughly 89% of them found once; the top ten carry roughly a fifth. The specimen was peripheral blood, collected before any cancer treatment. All receptors derive from a man aged 40 to 70 with stage I squamous cell lung carcinoma.

Worth noting for this clone: Other DNA sequences in the same sample also yield this CDR3. The chain employs TRBV4-3 and TRBJ2-5; weak D call: TRBD1 (6 bases). The V gene lost 6 bases and the J gene lost 2 bases, with 10 bases spanning the gap. The germline CDR1 and CDR2 sequences are LGHNA and YSLEER. The CDR3 extends over 13 amino acids. The CDR3 region has the DNA TGCGCCAGCAGTTACAGGGCTCAAGAGACCCAGTACTTC. It translates to CASSYRAQETQYF.

The genes are TRBV6-6 and TRBJ2-2, with 8 bases matching TRBD2. Germline V gene data show CDR1 as MNHNY and CDR2 as SVGAGI (reference sequence). This CDR3 spans 16 amino acids. J lost 2 bases, V lost 0 bases, and 2 bases had no gene match. The CDR3 spells CASSYSGGGNTGELFF. The CDR3 bases are TGTGCCAGCAGTTACTCCGGGGGGGGAAACACCGGGGAGCTGTTTTTT.

The chain is built from TRBV7-6 and TRBJ2-1; 10 nucleotides line up with TRBD2. CDR1 is SGHVS and CDR2 is FNYEAQ in the germline V gene. Trimming removed 4 bases from V and 0 bases from J; junction bases left unmatched: 6. The CDR3 runs to 17 residues. CDR3 sequence reads: CASSYGLAVSSYNEQFF. CDR3 in DNA: TGTGCCAGCAGCTACGGACTAGCGGTGAGCTCCTACAATGAGCAGTTCTTC.

The CDR3: CASSGDRLNTEAFF. DNA for the CDR3: TGTGCCAGCAGCGGTGATCGGTTGAACACTGAAGCTTTCTTT. The rearrangement links TRBV7-8 to TRBJ1-1; D is unclear. The CDR3 has 14 residues. In germline, CDR1 is SGHVS, CDR2 FQNEAQ. With 5 bases removed from V and 0 bases from J, the gap between germline ends came to 10 bases.

Remarks on this clone: One junction end disagrees with the germline gene, perhaps due to a read error. The chain couples TRBV7-6 to TRBJ1-4; D perhaps matches TRBD1 (5 bases). Germline V CDR1 and CDR2: SGHVS, FNYEAQ. The CDR3 has 15 amino acids. CDR3 DNA sequence: TGTGCCAGCAGCCCCCGGGGACGGATTAATGAAAAGCTGTTTTTT. Translated: CASSPRGRINEKLFF.

The chain has TRBV27 and TRBJ1-5; possible D gene TRBD1, 5 bases. Trimming cost V 5 bases and J 3 bases, with 14 bases left between them. The CDR3 has 15 residues. CDR1 and CDR2 (germline): MNHEY, SMNVEV (reference sequence). CDR3 sequence (DNA): TGTGCCAGCAGTGTTGACAGCCTACTCAATCAGCCCCAGCATTTT. Its translation is CASSVDSLLNQPQHF.

V gene TRBV19 combines with J gene TRBJ2-7; TRBD2 is a possible D gene (5 bases). V was pared by 1 base and J by 7 bases, with 8 bases between. This CDR3 spans 12 amino acids. Germline lookup yields CDR1 LNHDA and CDR2 SQIVND (reference sequence). CDR3 in DNA: TGTGCCAGTAGTATAGCTACGGGGGAGCAGTACTTC. Its translation: CASSIATGEQYF.

The V call is TRBV28, the J call TRBJ2-3, with a weak D call TRBD1 (6 bases). The CDR3 covers 16 residues. Trimming shortened V by 6 bases and J by 3 bases, and 19 bases separated the two germline ends. Germline V CDR1 and CDR2: MDHEN, SYDVKM. CDR3 protein: CASSPSSRGWTDTQYF. CDR3 nucleotide sequence: TGTGCCAGCAGCCCATCTTCCAGGGGCTGGACAGATACGCAGTATTTT.

The V call is TRBV7-6, the J call TRBJ1-3; D gene ambiguous. Germline assignment: CDR1 SGHVS and CDR2 FNYEAQ. This CDR3 comprises 17 residues. Trimming took off 0 bases at V and 0 bases at J, with 12 bases between the two ends. Written as DNA, the CDR3 is TGTGCCAGCAGCTTAGCGGAAGCTCCCCACTCTGGAAACACCATATATTTT. It encodes CASSLAEAPHSGNTIYF.

The V and J genes are TRBV11-2 and TRBJ2-7; D gene unclear. V lost 6 bases to trimming and J lost 0 bases, with 9 bases between them. Germline values: CDR1 SGHAT, CDR2 FQNNGV. The CDR3 extends over 13 amino acids. The DNA for the CDR3 is TGTGCCAGCAGACCTACAAGCTCCTACGAGCAGTACTTC. Translation gives CASRPTSSYEQYF.

V is TRBV7-2 and J is TRBJ2-3, with 11 bases aligning to TRBD1. This CDR3 has 16 amino acids. The V and J ends lost 1 base and 6 bases, in that order; junction bases with no gene match: 6. Germline CDR1 and CDR2: SGHTA and FQGNSA. CDR3: CASSLGGQGGSDTQYF. The CDR3 nucleotides are TGTGCCAGCAGCTTAGGGGGACAGGGGGGAAGTGATACGCAGTATTTT. Based on the CDR3 plus reference TRBV7-2 and TRBJ2-3, the full variable domain is GAGVSQSPSNKVTEKGKDVELRCDPISGHTALYWYRQSLGQGLEFLIYFQGNSAPDKSGLPSDRFSAERTGGSVSTLTIQRTQQEDSAVYLCASSLGGQGGSDTQYFGPGTRLTVL.

J is TRBJ2-2 and V is TRBV19, with 7 bases matching TRBD1. V lost 7 bases and J lost 6; bases outside the gene matches: 8. This CDR3 is 14 amino acids long. Germline CDR1 and CDR2: LNHDA and SQIVND (reference sequence). CDR3 DNA: TGTGCCAGTACTCCGGGACAGAGGGCCGGGGAGCTGTTTTTT. Residues: CASTPGQRAGELFF.

The V call is TRBV19, the J call TRBJ1-4; 8 nucleotides agree with TRBD1. This CDR3 has 14 amino acids. V was clipped by 2 bases and J by 9 bases; unmatched bases: 5. The germline V gene has CDR1 LNHDA and CDR2 SQIVND (reference sequence). The CDR3 sequence: CASSISRDRKKLFF. In DNA form, the CDR3 reads TGTGCCAGTAGTATATCCCGGGACAGGAAAAAACTGTTTTTT.

The CDR3 spells CASSVGQGNEQFF. DNA for the CDR3: TGTGCCAGCAGCGTGGGACAGGGCAATGAGCAGTTCTTC. The chain couples TRBV5-4 to TRBJ2-1; 9 bases fit TRBD1. Germline lookup yields CDR1 SGHNT and CDR2 YYREEE (reference sequence). This CDR3 is 13 amino acids long. J lost 6 bases, V lost 4 bases, and 2 bases had no gene match.

The chain links TRBV18 to TRBJ2-3; D is perhaps TRBD2 (6 bases). The CDR3 runs 19 residues. Germline-derived CDR1 and CDR2 are KGHSH and LQKENI. V was trimmed by 3 bases and J by 0 bases, leaving 22 bases between them. CDR3 in DNA: TGTGCCAGCTCACCCTTGACGTTGCGGGGCGCCACTAGCACAGATACGCAGTATTTT. Amino acids: CASSPLTLRGATSTDTQYF.

The chain uses TRBV30 and TRBJ1-2; weak D call: TRBD1 (6 bases). Trimming removed 0 bases at V and 9 bases at J, with 17 bases between. Germline lookup yields CDR1 GTSNPN and CDR2 SVGIG (reference sequence). This CDR3 has 14 residues. CDR3 residues: CAWSVLGRGGCYTF. CDR3 in DNA: TGTGCCTGGAGTGTACTTGGCAGGGGAGGATGCTACACCTTC.

This rearrangement joins TRBV6-5 to TRBJ1-2, with 7 bases matching TRBD1. The CDR3 totals 15 residues. Germline CDR1 MNHEY, CDR2 SVGAGI. Germline trimming cut 0 bases from V and 7 bases from J; bases unmatched to any gene: 8. In DNA form, the CDR3 reads TGTGCCAGCAGTTACTCGACTGACAGGGACGGTGGCTACACCTTC. It is translated as CASSYSTDRDGGYTF.

The rearrangement uses TRBV7-9 and TRBJ2-5; TRBD2 might be the D (5 bases). This CDR3 region has 15 residues. The germline CDR1 and CDR2 sequences are SEHNR and FQNEAQ (reference sequence). V gave up 0 bases and J gave up 2 bases, with 10 bases separating them. CDR3 bases: TGTGCCAGCAGCTTAGCCCCCCCGGGACAAGAGACCCAGTACTTC. It specifies CASSLAPPGQETQYF.

This sequence joins TRBV11-2 and TRBJ2-1; 7 bases align to TRBD1. The CDR3 extends over 13 amino acids. Trimming took 6 bases from V and 7 from J; bases not matched to a gene: 6. Germline values: CDR1 SGHAT, CDR2 FQNNGV. CDR3 in DNA: TGTGCCAGCAGTAAGACAGGGAATAATGAGCAGTTCTTC. As protein: CASSKTGNNEQFF.

The chain combines TRBV4-2 with TRBJ2-3; 12 bases are shared with TRBD1. Trimming took 8 bases from V and 0 from J; bases not matched to a gene: 15. CDR1 is LGHNA, CDR2 YNFKEQ, per germline. The CDR3 covers 19 residues. This CDR3 reads CASGQLTGQGASSTDTQYF. In DNA, the CDR3 is TGTGCCAGCGGACAATTGACGGGACAGGGGGCCTCTAGCACAGATACGCAGTATTTT.

This chain joins TRBV28 and TRBJ1-2; a weak D match, TRBD1 (6 bases). The CDR3 runs to 15 residues. Germline V gene lookup returns CDR1 MDHEN and CDR2 SYDVKM. V lost 2 bases to trimming and J lost 3 bases, with 13 bases between them. The chain's CDR3 is CASSLGQSNYYGYTF. CDR3 sequence (DNA): TGTGCCAGCAGTTTAGGACAGTCGAATTACTATGGCTACACCTTC.

V gene TRBV5-4 combines with J gene TRBJ2-5; D remains ambiguous. Trimming shortened V by 0 bases and J by 5 bases, and 11 bases separated the two germline ends. Germline CDR1 reads SGHNT; CDR2 reads YYREEE (reference sequence). The CDR3 runs 14 residues. Written as DNA, the CDR3 is TGTGCCAGCAGCTTGGAGAATGCCGGCGAGACCCAGTACTTC. Amino acids: CASSLENAGETQYF.

V gene TRBV7-6 combines with J gene TRBJ1-5, with D possibly matching TRBD1 (6 bases). Looked up from germline, CDR1 is SGHVS and CDR2 is FNYEAQ. The CDR3 is made up of 15 amino acids. Trimming left V 1 base short and J 4 bases short, with 11 bases between. The CDR3 region has the DNA TGTGCCAGCAGCTTAGGAGGACAGAGAAATCAGCCCCAGCATTTT. Translation gives CASSLGGQRNQPQHF.

This chain connects TRBV5-6 to TRBJ2-4; D gene ambiguous. CDR3 length equals 12 residues. V lost 5 bases to trimming and J lost 8 bases, with 11 bases between them. CDR1 and CDR2 (germline): SGHDT, YYEEEE. The CDR3 coding sequence is TGTGCCAGCAGTCAACGGAGTGACATTCAGTACTTC. This translates into CASSQRSDIQYF.

The chain links TRBV9 to TRBJ1-1; D may be TRBD1 (5 bases). Trimming removed 2 bases at V and 3 bases at J, with 11 bases between. This CDR3 has 14 residues. The germline V gene encodes CDR1 SGDLS and CDR2 YYNGEE. The CDR3 sequence is CASSVGHTDTEAFF. As DNA, the CDR3 is TGTGCCAGCAGCGTTGGACATACGGACACTGAAGCTTTCTTT.

This chain connects TRBV19 to TRBJ1-2, with TRBD1 matching 9 bases. The V segment lost 5 bases and the J segment 2 bases; nucleotides outside the gene matches: 12. The CDR3 sequence is 17 residues long. Per the germline V gene, CDR1 is LNHDA and CDR2 is SQIVND (reference sequence). CDR3 sequence reads: CASSSGQGYIPNYGYTF. The CDR3 DNA is TGTGCCAGTAGTTCGGGACAGGGATATATTCCCAACTATGGCTACACCTTC.

The CDR3 here is CASLQGANTGELFF. The CDR3 nucleotides read TGTGCCAGTTTACAGGGGGCCAACACCGGGGAGCTGTTTTTT. V gene TRBV19 combines with J gene TRBJ2-2; TRBD1 agrees at 9 bases. The CDR3 consists of 14 residues. CDR1 and CDR2 from the germline V gene are LNHDA and SQIVND (reference sequence). Germline trimming cut 8 bases from V and 2 bases from J; bases unmatched to any gene: 3.